This TCR beta chain was recovered during a study of T-cell memory formation after mild COVID-19. MiXCR was run by TCRdb on the 5' RACE reads, yielding one entry per CDR3 protein. The top ten clones hold about 2.1% of a sample with more than 120,000 distinct CDR3 sequences, about a fifth of them seen once. This clonotype has just one count. The antigen remains undetermined. There are 13 residues in the CDR3. Germline CDR1 reads SGHTA; CDR2 reads FQGNSA. V was clipped by 5 bases and J by 7 bases, with 14 bases between them. General study results and limits: The study found contracting CD4+ clones mainly in CM and EM and contracting CD8+ clones in EMRA. Balance between CD4 and CD8 was seen in clones contracting day 15 to 85, and a CD4+ lean was seen in later expanders.

The receptor was derived from an adult woman who had mild COVID-19 (a few samples of this study predate the infection). Cell type and time point are not known. The chain employs TRBV7-2 and TRBJ1-1; possibly TRBD1 for D (6 bases). Material: PBMCs or a T cell subset sorted from them (not recorded which). The CDR3 region is CASSQNGQREAFF. The CDR3, as DNA: TGTGCCAGCAGCCAGAACGGACAGCGTGAAGCTTTCTTT.